The 4 T cell receptor beta chains below were found in one sample sequenced in a study of CD8 T cells in ankylosing spondylitis. From the 5' RACE reads, TCRdb called clonotypes with MiXCR, one entry per CDR3 protein. This repertoire shows under 120,000 distinct CDR3 sequences, about 24% found once; its top ten account for roughly an eighth. Input material: synovial fluid, either unsorted or a sorted T cell fraction (not recorded which). These receptors were taken from a male donor with ankylosing spondylitis.

This clonotype was seen more than once but under ten times. V and J are TRBV20-1 and TRBJ2-3, with a weak D call TRBD2 (6 bases). CDR3 length: 13 amino acids. Looked up from germline, CDR1 is DFQATT and CDR2 is SNEGSKA (reference sequence). Deletions cut 1 base from V and 3 bases from J, with 8 bases between. The DNA for the CDR3 is TGCAGTGCTAGAGGACTAGGGACAGATACGCAGTATTTT. Its protein product is CSARGLGTDTQYF.

The chain joins TRBV5-5 to TRBJ1-5; 7 bases agree with TRBD1. CDR3 length: 15 amino acids. V was clipped by 5 bases and J by 3 bases; unmatched bases: 8. CDR1 is SGHKS, CDR2 YYEKEE, per germline (reference sequence). CDR3 loop: CASSPGTGDNQPQHF. CDR3 sequence (DNA): TGTGCCAGCAGTCCCGGCACAGGGGACAATCAGCCCCAGCATTTT.

This clonotype was found many times. V gene TRBV15 combines with J gene TRBJ1-1, with 7 nucleotides matching TRBD1. The J segment lost 4 bases and the V segment lost 0 bases, leaving 5 bases of the junction unmatched. CDR3 length: 15 amino acids. CDR1 and CDR2 (germline): LNHNV, YYDKDF (reference sequence). CDR3 in DNA: TGTGCCACCAGCAGAGATTTGACAGGGACCACTGAAGCTTTCTTT. It codes for CATSRDLTGTTEAFF.

The CDR3 sequence is CASSPSGNTDTQYF. For the CDR3, the DNA is TGTGCCAGCAGCCCGAGCGGGAACACAGATACGCAGTATTTT. The gene calls are TRBV7-9 and TRBJ2-3, with 7 bases aligning to TRBD2. The germline V gene encodes CDR1 SEHNR and CDR2 FQNEAQ (reference sequence). This CDR3 region has 14 residues. V dropped 5 bases and J dropped 2; count of bases not matched to a gene: 4.